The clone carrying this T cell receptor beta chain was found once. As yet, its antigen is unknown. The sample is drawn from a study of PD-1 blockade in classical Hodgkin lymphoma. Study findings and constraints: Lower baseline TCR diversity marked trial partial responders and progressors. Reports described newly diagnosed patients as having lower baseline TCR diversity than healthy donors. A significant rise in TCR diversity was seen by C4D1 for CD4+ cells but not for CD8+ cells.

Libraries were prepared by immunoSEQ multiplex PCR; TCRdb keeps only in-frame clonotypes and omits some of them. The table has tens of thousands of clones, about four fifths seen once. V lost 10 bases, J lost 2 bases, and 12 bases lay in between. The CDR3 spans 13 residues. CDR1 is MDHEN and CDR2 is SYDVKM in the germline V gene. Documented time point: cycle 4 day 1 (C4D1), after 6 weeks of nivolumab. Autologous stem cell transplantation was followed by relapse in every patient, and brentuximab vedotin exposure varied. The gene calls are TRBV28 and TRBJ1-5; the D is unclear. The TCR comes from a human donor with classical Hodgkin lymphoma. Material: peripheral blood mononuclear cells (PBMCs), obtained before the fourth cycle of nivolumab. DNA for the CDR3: TGTGCCACGTGGAGCCCTGGCAATCAGCCCCAGCATTTT. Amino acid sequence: CATWSPGNQPQHF.